This T cell receptor (beta chain) was captured by sequencing in a study of blood T cell repertoires in COVID-19. Study overall: Samples representing acute and convalescent COVID-19 were sourced from the United States, Italy and Spain. Sample material is recorded as cDNA or gDNA derived from T cells, B-cell-depleted T cells, or PBMCs.

Patients from Seattle were sampled longitudinally, starting during active infection. This CDR3 is built from 14 residues. Trimming stripped 6 bases from V and 7 bases from J, with 18 bases between. Germline CDR1 reads MNHEY; CDR2 reads SVGAGI. As processed by the authors: Amplifying reference gene primers gave estimates of nucleated cell counts. Repertoires were generated with immunoSEQ multiplex PCR, while TCRdb's copy carries only in-frame clones and drops some. Clone size and the V and J calls come from that table; the DNA yielded D and trimming. The sample shows about 150,000 clones, roughly 83% of them seen only once.

V is TRBV6-5 and J is TRBJ2-5; D may be TRBD1 (6 bases). The TCR was taken from an older woman with COVID-19, enrolled during active disease. Input material: peripheral blood. The CDR3 here is CASSDLQGMATQYF. The CDR3 bases are TGTGCCAGCAGCGACCTACAGGGTATGGCGACCCAGTACTTC.